The T cell receptor (beta chain) described here comes from a study of blood T cell repertoires in COVID-19. TCRdb's table, derived via immunoSEQ multiplex PCR, lists solely in-frame clones and lacks some. The data show fewer than 300,000 clones, about nine tenths seen once. The TCR sequence derives from a man aged 18 to 30 who had recovered from COVID-19. Sample: PBMCs or T cells enriched from blood (not recorded which).

The CDR3 nucleotides are TGCGCCAGCAGTTCTGGACAGGGGGCAGATACGCAGTATTTT. Translation: CASSSGQGADTQYF. This chain joins TRBV10-1 and TRBJ2-3, with TRBD1 matching over 10 bases. The CDR3 spans 14 residues. Per the germline V gene, CDR1 is WNHNN and CDR2 is SYGVQD (reference sequence). V lost 5 bases to trimming and J lost 4 bases; unmatched junction nucleotides: 3.